The 5 T cell receptor beta chains in this list originate from one sample, sequenced in a study of T cell clonality in common variable immunodeficiency. Study outcomes and limitations: Common variable immunodeficiency TCR beta sequences reportedly had fewer deletions and N-nucleotide insertions.

Antigen specificity for these receptors is unknown. Using immunoSEQ multiplex PCR, the repertoire was profiled, and TCRdb retains in-frame clones only, with some absent. This sample has about 20,000 clones, each found more than once. Material: peripheral blood mononuclear cells. These receptors were obtained from a human donor with common variable immunodeficiency.

There are a few counts of this clone. The observed sequence ends 3 residues before the CDR3 terminus, with the missing tail filled in from the germline J gene. The chain joins TRBV18 to TRBJ2-3, with 11 bases matching TRBD2. Germline CDR1 KGHSH, CDR2 LQKENI. The junction had 7 bases not matched to a gene; V was cut back by 3 bases and J by 2 bases. The CDR3 is 17 amino acids. CDR3 sequence reads: CASSPNLTSGITDTQYF. The covered CDR3 bases are TGTGCCAGCTCACCGAATTTGACTAGCGGGATCACAGATACG.

On this clone: Its ends do not fully match the called genes, so a read error is possible. The part of the CDR3 DNA that was read is TGTGCTAGCAGCGCAACTTCCGGAGGGGACACC. Protein: CASSATSGGDT. The CDR3, in full, reads CASSATSGGDTIYF. The chain uses TRBV7-7 and TRBJ1-3, with D perhaps matching TRBD1 (5 bases). The read terminates 3 residues before the CDR3 end, so the remaining end is supplied by the germline J gene. This CDR3 spans 14 amino acids. Germline CDR1 and CDR2: SSHAT and FNYEAQ (reference sequence).

Concerning this clone itself: The read stops 3 residues short of the end of the CDR3; the missing end is completed from the germline J gene. V usage is TRBV19 and J usage is TRBJ2-1; the D gene is possibly TRBD1 (6 bases). Trimming pared 3 bases from V and 0 bases from J, leaving 9 bases between. From germline, CDR1 is LNHDA and CDR2 SQIVND (reference sequence). This CDR3 spans 15 amino acids. The CDR3 DNA, read in part, is TGTGCCAGTAGTATGTACAGGGACTCCTACAATGAG. Protein product: CASSMYRDSYNE. The entire CDR3 is CASSMYRDSYNEQFF. Full variable domain (remainder filled in from reference TRBV19 and TRBJ2-1): DGGITQSPKYLFRKEGQNVTLSCEQNLNHDAMYWYRQDPGQGLRLIYYSQIVNDFQKGDIAEGYSVSREKKESFPLTVTSAQKNPTAFYLCASSMYRDSYNEQFFGPGTRLTVL.

On this clone itself: The read ends 3 residues shy of where the CDR3 ends; the end is completed using the germline J gene. The chain joins TRBV7-7 to TRBJ2-5; TRBD1 aligns across 9 bases. Germline assignment: CDR1 SSHAT and CDR2 FNYEAQ (reference sequence). There are 14 residues in the CDR3. V lost 4 bases and J lost 2; bases outside the gene matches: 2. The CDR3 bases that were read are TGTGCCAGCAGCTCCGGGACAGGGCAAGAGACC. This codes for CASSSGTGQET. The CDR3 in full is CASSSGTGQETQYF.

This clone was recorded a few times. The read ends 3 residues before the CDR3 terminus; that terminus is restored from the germline J gene. The J gene is TRBJ1-2, the V gene TRBV7-9, with a possible D match to TRBD1 (6 bases). Germline values: CDR1 SEHNR, CDR2 FQNEAQ (reference sequence). The CDR3 sequence is 15 residues long. Incomplete CDR3 DNA: TGTGCCAGCAGCGTTCTATCGGGACACGAGAGGGGC. Translated, it gives CASSVLSGHERG. The complete CDR3 protein is CASSVLSGHERGYTF.